This passage covers 7 T cell receptor beta chains from one sample sequenced in a study of blood T cell repertoires in COVID-19. Clones were read by immunoSEQ multiplex PCR, and TCRdb kept only the in-frame ones, dropping some. The sample lists over 250,000 clones; 85% were seen once. The sequenced material came from peripheral blood. The receptors derive from a human donor in a cohort sampled during active COVID-19.

This rearrangement joins TRBV29-1 to TRBJ2-2, with 8 bases matching TRBD1. V trimming: 4 bases; J trimming: 6 bases; junction bases outside the gene matches: 4. The CDR3 consists of 13 residues. Germline loops: CDR1 SQVTM, CDR2 ANQGSEA. As DNA, the CDR3 is TGCAGCGTTGGACAGGGGATCGCCGGGGAGCTGTTTTTT. This encodes CSVGQGIAGELFF.

The chain joins TRBV6-5 to TRBJ1-1; D gene ambiguous. Per the germline V gene, CDR1 is MNHEY and CDR2 is SVGAGI. This CDR3 has 13 residues. Trimming cost V 2 bases and J 4 bases, with 8 bases left between them. The CDR3 loop reads CASSYEGGTEAFF. DNA for the CDR3: TGTGCCAGCAGTTACGAGGGCGGCACTGAAGCTTTCTTT.

This clone was observed a handful of times. The chain couples TRBV7-2 to TRBJ1-1; 10 nucleotides align to TRBD1. Germline V gene lookup returns CDR1 SGHTA and CDR2 FQGNSA. This CDR3 comprises 12 residues. V was clipped by 5 bases and J by 10 bases; unmatched bases: 4. CDR3 nucleotides: TGTGCCAGCAGCATTGGGACAGGGGTAGCTTTCTTT. This translates into CASSIGTGVAFF.

The V gene is TRBV14, the J gene TRBJ2-7; the D gene is possibly TRBD1 (6 bases). Trimming pared 1 base from V and 5 bases from J, leaving 15 bases between. The germline gives CDR1 SGHDN, CDR2 FVKESK. The CDR3 contains 15 residues. The CDR3: CASSQVRDIRDEQYF. The CDR3 nucleotides are TGTGCCAGCAGCCAAGTCCGGGACATCCGTGACGAGCAGTACTTC. Drawing the rest from reference TRBV14 and TRBJ2-7, the complete variable domain is EAGVTQFPSHSVIEKGQTVTLRCDPISGHDNLYWYRRVMGKEIKFLLHFVKESKQDESGMPNNRFLAERTGGTYSTLKVQPAELEDSGVYFCASSQVRDIRDEQYFGPGTRLTVT.

Points on this clone: A read error likely explains this, since a far larger clone differs by one base. The gene calls are TRBV11-3 and TRBJ2-7, with 8 bases fitting TRBD1. The CDR3 totals 13 residues. With V trimmed by 5 bases and J by 3 bases, 3 bases remained unmatched. The germline gives CDR1 SGHNT, CDR2 YENEEA. The DNA of the CDR3 is TGTGCCAGCAGCCAAGGACAGGGCTACGAGCAGTACTTC. It codes for CASSQGQGYEQYF.

This clone was counted once. V gene TRBV5-1 combines with J gene TRBJ1-4; a weak D match, TRBD1 (5 bases). The CDR3 has 14 residues. With 3 bases removed from V and 4 bases from J, the gap between germline ends came to 10 bases. CDR1 is SGHRS, CDR2 YFSETQ, per germline. In DNA form, the CDR3 reads TGCGCCAGCAGCTCGACAGCGAGTAATGAAAAACTGTTTTTT. It codes for CASSSTASNEKLFF.

V usage is TRBV28 and J usage is TRBJ2-7, with TRBD2 identical over 12 bases. This CDR3 is 12 amino acids long. The V and J ends lost 9 bases and 5 bases, in that order; junction bases with no gene match: 2. CDR1 and CDR2 from the germline V gene are MDHEN and SYDVKM. This CDR3 is CASTSGRNEQYF. In DNA, the CDR3 is TGTGCCAGTACTAGCGGGAGGAACGAGCAGTACTTC.